This T cell receptor beta chain is drawn from a study of human T cells and chemical hapten exposure. Time point indicated: patch test 1, 2 weeks after DPC sensitization. The treatment here: therapeutic diphenylcyclopropenone sensitization with weekly scalp DPC. Donors were 18 to 70-year-old alopecia patients suitable for DPC. The CDR3 is 12 amino acids. Germline lookup yields CDR1 GTSNPN and CDR2 SVGIG (reference sequence). V lost 5 bases to trimming and J lost 1 base, with 8 bases between them. TCRdb re-derived calls from the RACE reads in MiXCR, one entry per CDR3 protein. This sample has approximately 77,000 distinct CDR3 sequences; roughly 7.6% occur once, and the top ten carry around 1.5%. This clonotype was counted many times.

Sequencing was performed on whole blood, taken in connection with sensitization to the hapten diphenylcyclopropenone (DPC). The receptor's source is a woman aged 25-40 years with alopecia areata. Some clones in this sample may be carry-over from other donors' samples. The gene calls are TRBV30 and TRBJ1-1; maybe TRBD1 (6 bases). The CDR3 is CAWGGQNTEAFF. CDR3 coding DNA: TGTGCCTGGGGGGGACAGAACACTGAAGCTTTCTTT.